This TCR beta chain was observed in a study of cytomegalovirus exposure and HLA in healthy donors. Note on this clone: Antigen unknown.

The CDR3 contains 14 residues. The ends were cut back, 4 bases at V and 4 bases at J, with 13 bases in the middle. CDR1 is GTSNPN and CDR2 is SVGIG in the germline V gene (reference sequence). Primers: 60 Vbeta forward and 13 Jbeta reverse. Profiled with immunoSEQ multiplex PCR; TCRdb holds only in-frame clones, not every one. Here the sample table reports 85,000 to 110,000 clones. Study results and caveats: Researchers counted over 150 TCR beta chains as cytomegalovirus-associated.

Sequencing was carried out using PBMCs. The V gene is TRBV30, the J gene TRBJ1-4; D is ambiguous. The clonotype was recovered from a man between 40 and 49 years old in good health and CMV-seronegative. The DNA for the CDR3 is TGTGCCTGGACAACGGCGGGGATTAATGAAAAACTGTTTTTT. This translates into CAWTTAGINEKLFF.